This T cell receptor delta chain is drawn from a study of human gamma delta and Vdelta1 T cells (dated by TCRdb to the late 2010s). Some background on the complete study: The study examined Delta One T cells, which are Vd1+ gamma-delta T cells, as cytotoxic effectors against acute myeloid leukemia. Overall results and qualifications from the work: According to the report, Delta One T cells were polyclonal and showed broad cytotoxic targeting of acute myeloid leukemia.

On this clone: Its target antigen remains unknown. Per-base quality was not reported, and no clone a single base away is much larger than it.

The library was generated by PCR. The instrument given in TCRdb is Illumina MiSeq. TCRdb called clones anew from the public reads via CATT; matching DNA rows were later pooled. In all, the sample holds some 6,100 delta-chain clones, and approximately 36% of those were seen once. The ten largest clones add up to 5.9% of the sample. Relative to germline, V is 3 bases shorter and J is 0 bases shorter, with 23 bases between their ends. CDR1 and CDR2, per the germline V gene, are TSWWSYY and QGS. Including cysteine and phenylalanine, the CDR3 has 19 amino acids. The retained sequence is limited to the CDR3, 57 bases, with the frame set at the first base.

The sequence joins TRDV1 to TRDJ1; the best D guess is TRDD2, with 8 bases matching. Input material: Vdelta1 gamma-delta T cells from blood grown in culture (DOT cells). According to the study, the label for this sample's cell subset or site signals: Delta One T cells, in vitro expanded/differentiated Vd1+ gamma-delta T cells. The clonotype comes from a human donor in good health. The DNA is TGTGCTCTTGGGGAGACCTTCCTATTGATGGGGGGATACACCGATAAACTCATCTTT. Translated, this gives CALGETFLLMGGYTDKLIF.